This T cell receptor (beta chain) originates from a study of CD8+CD57+ T cells in acquired aplastic anemia. The wider study: Sorted CD4+ and CD8+ cells gave an average of roughly 3.3 ug of DNA.

The CDR3 contains 14 residues. V was clipped by 4 bases and J by 2 bases; unmatched bases: 5. Germline CDR1 reads SGHDT; CDR2 reads YYEEEE. In its sample, this clonotype was seen many times. CDR3 and TCR beta VDJ profiling relied on genomic DNA as the template. TCRdb re-called the reads through MiXCR, storing one row per CDR3 protein. This table holds more than 150,000 distinct CDR3 sequences, 50% to 75% found once. The TCR sequence derives from a human donor with severe aplastic anemia or a healthy control (not recorded which). The sequenced material came from sorted CD4+, CD8+, or CD8+CD57+ T cells (not recorded which) from PBMCs. The rearrangement links TRBV5-6 to TRBJ2-7; 8 bases map to TRBD2. CDR3 bases: TGTGCCAGCAGCGTGTGGACTAGCCCCTACGAGCAGTACTTC. Protein product: CASSVWTSPYEQYF.